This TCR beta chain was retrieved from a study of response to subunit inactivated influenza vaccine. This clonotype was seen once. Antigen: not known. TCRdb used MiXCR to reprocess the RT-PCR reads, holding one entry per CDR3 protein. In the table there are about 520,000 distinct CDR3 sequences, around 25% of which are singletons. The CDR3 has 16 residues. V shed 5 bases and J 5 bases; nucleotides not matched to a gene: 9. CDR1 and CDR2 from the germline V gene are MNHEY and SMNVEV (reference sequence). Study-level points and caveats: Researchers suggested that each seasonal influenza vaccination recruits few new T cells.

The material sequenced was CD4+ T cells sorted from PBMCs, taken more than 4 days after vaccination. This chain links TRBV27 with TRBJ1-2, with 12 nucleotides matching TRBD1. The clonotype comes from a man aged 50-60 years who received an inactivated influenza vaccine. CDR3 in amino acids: CASSRHQGQGAYGYTF. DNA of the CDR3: TGTGCCAGCAGTCGACACCAGGGACAGGGGGCATATGGCTACACCTTC.